Listed below are T cell receptor beta chains from one sample, sequenced in a study of T cell responses to AZD1222 COVID-19 vaccine. Here immunoSEQ multiplex PCR was the method, and the copy in TCRdb shows in-frame clones only, minus some. The profile shows some 90,000 clones, 70% to 90% of them singletons. The material sequenced was peripheral blood, taken on day 0 of AZD1222 vaccination. The receptors here all came from an adult in good health. Both conserved end residues are part of each CDR3. A D gene is named only where the DNA matches it firmly. Not every row has a clone size; where given, it reads once, few, many or a size class.

len: 19
d_gene: .
v_gene: TRBV21-1
abundance: .
j_gene: TRBJ1-5
CDR3aa: CASSTLPGQGLKGNQPQHF
CDR3nt: TGTGCCAGCAGCACCCTCCCGGGACAGGGGTTGAAAGGCAATCAGCCCCAGCATTTT

len: 15
d_gene: TRBD1
v_gene: TRBV7-9
abundance: .
j_gene: TRBJ1-5
CDR3aa: CASSVAGTDNQPQHF
CDR3nt: TGTGCCAGCAGCGTAGCAGGGACAGACAATCAGCCCCAGCATTTT

len: 12
d_gene: .
v_gene: TRBV6-5
abundance: .
j_gene: TRBJ2-2
CDR3aa: CASSQPRGELFF
CDR3nt: TGTGCCAGCAGCCAGCCCCGGGGGGAGCTGTTTTTT

len: 17
d_gene: TRBD1
v_gene: TRBV6-4
abundance: few
j_gene: TRBJ2-2
CDR3aa: CASSRSGTGANTGELFF
CDR3nt: TGTGCCAGCAGCCGATCCGGGACAGGGGCGAACACCGGGGAGCTGTTTTTT

len: 12
d_gene: TRBD1
v_gene: TRBV3-1/TRBV3-2
abundance: .
j_gene: TRBJ1-1
CDR3aa: CASSLRDRVAFF
CDR3nt: TGTGCCAGCAGCCTACGGGACAGGGTCGCTTTCTTT

len: 15
d_gene: TRBD2
v_gene: TRBV5-6
abundance: .
j_gene: TRBJ2-3
CDR3aa: CASSPGGSSTDTQYF
CDR3nt: TGTGCCAGCAGCCCGGGGGGGTCTAGCACAGATACGCAGTATTTT

len: 15
d_gene: .
v_gene: TRBV2
abundance: .
j_gene: TRBJ2-2
CDR3aa: CASKRRGQGTGELFF
CDR3nt: TGTGCCAGCAAAAGGAGGGGCCAGGGCACCGGGGAGCTGTTTTTT

len: 15
d_gene: .
v_gene: TRBV6-2/TRBV6-3
abundance: .
j_gene: TRBJ1-3
CDR3aa: CASSGLTGFGNTIYF
CDR3nt: TGTGCCAGCAGTGGGCTCACGGGATTTGGAAACACCATATATTTT

len: 16
d_gene: .
v_gene: TRBV7-2
abundance: .
j_gene: TRBJ2-2
CDR3aa: CASSFGRTRSTGELFF
CDR3nt: TGTGCCAGCAGCTTTGGCCGGACCAGAAGCACCGGGGAGCTGTTTTTT

len: 15
d_gene: TRBD1
v_gene: TRBV4-1
abundance: .
j_gene: TRBJ1-2
CDR3aa: CASSLTGGADYGYTF
CDR3nt: TGCGCCAGCAGCCTCACAGGGGGCGCGGACTATGGCTACACCTTC

len: 15
d_gene: .
v_gene: TRBV28
abundance: .
j_gene: TRBJ1-4
CDR3aa: CASSTTGNPNEKLFF
CDR3nt: TGTGCCAGCAGTACTACAGGGAACCCTAATGAAAAACTGTTTTTT

len: 15
d_gene: .
v_gene: TRBV7-8
abundance: .
j_gene: TRBJ2-3
CDR3aa: CASSLGTRGADTQYF
CDR3nt: TGTGCCAGCAGCCTCGGGACACGGGGAGCAGATACGCAGTATTTT

len: 12
d_gene: .
v_gene: TRBV2
abundance: once
j_gene: TRBJ1-5
CDR3aa: CASSGGPQPQHF
CDR3nt: TGTGCCAGCAGTGGGGGGCCTCAGCCCCAGCATTTT

len: 14
d_gene: TRBD1
v_gene: TRBV4-1
abundance: once
j_gene: TRBJ2-7
CDR3aa: CASSPAETGNEQYF
CDR3nt: TGCGCCAGCAGCCCCGCCGAGACAGGGAACGAGCAGTACTTC

len: 15
d_gene: .
v_gene: TRBV11-3
abundance: once
j_gene: TRBJ2-7
CDR3aa: CASSLASDGTYEQYF
CDR3nt: TGTGCCAGCAGCTTAGCGTCGGACGGCACCTACGAGCAGTACTTC

len: 16
d_gene: .
v_gene: TRBV19
abundance: .
j_gene: TRBJ2-3
CDR3aa: CASSIRGGAVSDTQYF
CDR3nt: TGTGCCAGTAGTATCCGAGGGGGGGCGGTTTCAGATACGCAGTATTTT

len: 18
d_gene: .
v_gene: TRBV6-2/TRBV6-3
abundance: once
j_gene: TRBJ2-7
CDR3aa: CASSFRVAAGAISGEQYF
CDR3nt: TGTGCCAGCAGTTTTCGCGTAGCGGCGGGGGCTATTTCGGGAGAGCAGTACTTC

len: 17
d_gene: .
v_gene: TRBV6-2/TRBV6-3
abundance: once
j_gene: TRBJ2-2
CDR3aa: CASSYLRGPLNTGELFF
CDR3nt: TGTGCCAGCAGTTATTTGCGGGGGCCTTTGAACACCGGGGAGCTGTTTTTT

len: 15
d_gene: .
v_gene: TRBV2
abundance: few
j_gene: TRBJ1-5
CDR3aa: CASSESRGSGQPQHF
CDR3nt: TGTGCCAGCAGTGAATCCCGGGGAAGCGGTCAGCCCCAGCATTTT

len: 16
d_gene: .
v_gene: TRBV5-1
abundance: .
j_gene: TRBJ2-1
CDR3aa: CASSIGGLLPSNEQFF
CDR3nt: TGCGCCAGCAGCATCGGGGGGCTCCTCCCGAGCAATGAGCAGTTCTTC

len: 13
d_gene: .
v_gene: TRBV28
abundance: .
j_gene: TRBJ2-5
CDR3aa: CASSRTVLGTQYF
CDR3nt: TGTGCCAGCAGTCGGACAGTCTTAGGGACCCAGTACTTC

len: 13
d_gene: .
v_gene: TRBV19
abundance: .
j_gene: TRBJ1-2
CDR3aa: CASIANDWYGYTF
CDR3nt: TGTGCCAGTATCGCGAATGACTGGTATGGCTACACCTTC

len: 15
d_gene: .
v_gene: TRBV5-4
abundance: .
j_gene: TRBJ1-2
CDR3aa: CASSLEIQGVEGYTF
CDR3nt: TGTGCCAGCAGCTTGGAGATACAGGGAGTTGAAGGCTACACCTTC

len: 13
d_gene: .
v_gene: TRBV6-5
abundance: .
j_gene: TRBJ2-7
CDR3aa: CASSSLHSYEQYF
CDR3nt: TGTGCCAGCAGCTCACTACACTCCTACGAGCAGTACTTC

len: 14
d_gene: .
v_gene: TRBV9
abundance: .
j_gene: TRBJ1-3
CDR3aa: CASSVGISGNTIYF
CDR3nt: TGTGCCAGCAGCGTTGGGATCTCTGGAAACACCATATATTTT

len: 15
d_gene: .
v_gene: TRBV4-1
abundance: .
j_gene: TRBJ2-7
CDR3aa: CASSLLGGVDYEQYF
CDR3nt: TGCGCCAGCAGCCTATTAGGAGGGGTAGACTACGAGCAGTACTTC

len: 15
d_gene: TRBD2
v_gene: TRBV10-2
abundance: .
j_gene: TRBJ2-7
CDR3aa: CASSLGLAGYYEQYF
CDR3nt: TGCGCCAGCAGCTTAGGACTAGCGGGTTACTACGAGCAGTACTTC

len: 13
d_gene: .
v_gene: TRBV19
abundance: .
j_gene: TRBJ1-5
CDR3aa: CASSIGAPEPQHF
CDR3nt: TGTGCCAGTAGTATAGGGGCCCCCGAGCCCCAGCATTTT

len: 16
d_gene: TRBD1
v_gene: TRBV5-4
abundance: .
j_gene: TRBJ2-7
CDR3aa: CASSPEQGPLQGEQYF
CDR3nt: TGTGCCAGCAGCCCTGAACAGGGGCCCCTGCAGGGGGAGCAGTACTTC

len: 15
d_gene: TRBD1
v_gene: TRBV27
abundance: .
j_gene: TRBJ2-5
CDR3aa: CASSLSRDRGATQYF
CDR3nt: TGTGCCAGCAGTTTATCTAGGGACAGGGGGGCGACCCAGTACTTC

len: 15
d_gene: .
v_gene: TRBV5-1
abundance: .
j_gene: TRBJ2-7
CDR3aa: CASKQAILNSYEQYF
CDR3nt: TGCGCCAGCAAACAGGCCATCCTAAACTCCTACGAGCAGTACTTC

len: 12
d_gene: .
v_gene: TRBV7-2
abundance: few
j_gene: TRBJ2-3
CDR3aa: CASSLSTDTQYF
CDR3nt: TGTGCCAGCAGTTTAAGCACAGATACGCAGTATTTT

len: 15
d_gene: TRBD1
v_gene: TRBV25-1
abundance: .
j_gene: TRBJ2-5
CDR3aa: CASSDRTGGQETQYF
CDR3nt: TGTGCCAGCAGTGACCGGACAGGGGGCCAAGAGACCCAGTACTTC

len: 16
d_gene: TRBD2
v_gene: TRBV30
abundance: .
j_gene: TRBJ2-2
CDR3aa: CAWSPGGTANTGELFF
CDR3nt: TGTGCCTGGAGCCCCGGGGGGACTGCGAACACCGGGGAGCTGTTTTTT